This T cell receptor beta chain is from a study of early T cells in non-severe SARS-CoV-2 infection. For the study at large: Bulk RNA taken from unsorted whole blood was sequenced, leaving chains unpaired.

In its sample, this clonotype was seen a few times. The antigen is not known. MiXCR, applied by TCRdb to the 5' RACE reads, yields one record per CDR3 protein. The sample has about 60,000 distinct CDR3 sequences, around 9% seen once. Findings and limits, study-wide: Private and CD4 specificities were missed by VDJdb matching, skewed to anti-spike CD8.

Trimming cost V 0 bases and J 4 bases, with 5 bases left between them. The CDR3 is 12 amino acids. Germline V gene data show CDR1 as GTSNPN and CDR2 as SVGIG (reference sequence). The chain has TRBV30 and TRBJ2-3; D gene unclear. The sequencing input was whole blood. The sequence derives from an adult who was a healthcare worker with PCR-confirmed SARS-CoV-2 infection or an uninfected control (not recorded which). The CDR3 nucleotides read TGTGCCTGGAGTGTATCGTCAGATACGCAGTATTTT. It specifies CAWSVSSDTQYF.